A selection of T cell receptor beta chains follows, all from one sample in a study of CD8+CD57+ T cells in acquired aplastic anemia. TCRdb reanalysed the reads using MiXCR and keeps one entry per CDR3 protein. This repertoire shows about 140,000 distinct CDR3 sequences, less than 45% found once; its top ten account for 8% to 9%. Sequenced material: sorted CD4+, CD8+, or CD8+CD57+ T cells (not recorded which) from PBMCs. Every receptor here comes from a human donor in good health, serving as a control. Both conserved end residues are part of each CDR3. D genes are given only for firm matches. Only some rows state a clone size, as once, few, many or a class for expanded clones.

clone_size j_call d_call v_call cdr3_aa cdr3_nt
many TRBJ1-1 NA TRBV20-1 CSATHTTGGNTEAFF TGCAGTGCTACGCATACGACAGGTGGAAACACTGAAGCTTTCTTT
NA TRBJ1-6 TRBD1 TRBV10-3 CAISEYGQGNSPLHF TGTGCCATCAGTGAGTATGGACAGGGTAATTCACCCCTCCACTTT
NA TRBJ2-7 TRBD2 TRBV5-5 CASSLGAGAWEQYF TGTGCCAGCAGCCTAGGCGCGGGAGCGTGGGAGCAGTACTTC
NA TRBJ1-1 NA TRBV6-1 CASSIDGYTEAFF TGTGCCAGCAGTATCGACGGTTACACTGAAGCTTTCTTT
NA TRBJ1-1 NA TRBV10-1 CASSREVRDEAFF TGCGCCAGCAGCAGGGAGGTCAGAGATGAAGCTTTCTTT
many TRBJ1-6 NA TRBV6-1 CASSDLGHTNSPLHF TGTGCCAGCAGTGACTTAGGACATACTAATTCACCCCTCCACTTT
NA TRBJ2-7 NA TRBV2 CASSFVPTSSYEQYF TGTGCCAGCAGTTTCGTGCCTACTAGCTCCTACGAGCAGTACTTC
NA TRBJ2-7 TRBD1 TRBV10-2 CASSETYPGQGRHEQYF TGCGCCAGCAGTGAGACGTATCCGGGACAGGGGCGCCACGAGCAGTACTTC
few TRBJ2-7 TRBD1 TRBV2 CASSFPGQGPYEQYF TGTGCCAGCAGTTTCCCGGGACAGGGGCCCTACGAGCAGTACTTC
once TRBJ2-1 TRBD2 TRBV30 CAWSVSGGSQFF TGTGCCTGGAGTGTAAGCGGGGGATCGCAGTTCTTC
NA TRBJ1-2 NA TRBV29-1 CSGRVGYGYAF TGCAGCGGGCGGGTGGGCTATGGCTACGCCTTC
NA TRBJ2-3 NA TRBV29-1 CSVGEFTDTQYF TGCAGCGTCGGGGAGTTCACAGATACGCAGTATTTT
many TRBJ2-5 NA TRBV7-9 CASSLVETQYF TGTGCCAGCAGCTTAGTCGAGACCCAGTACTTC
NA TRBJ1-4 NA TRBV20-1 CSARAEAAGPNEKLFF TGCAGTGCTAGAGCAGAGGCCGCGGGTCCCAATGAAAAACTGTTTTTT
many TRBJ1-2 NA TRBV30 CAWSSDGNYGYTF TGTGCCTGGAGTTCGGACGGGAACTATGGCTACACCTTC
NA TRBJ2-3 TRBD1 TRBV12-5 CASGPTGLGTDTRYF TGTGCTAGTGGTCCAACGGGTCTCGGGACAGATACGCGGTATTTT
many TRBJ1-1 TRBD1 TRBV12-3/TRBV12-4 CASSLDRAGTEAFF TGTGCCAGCAGTTTGGACAGGGCGGGCACTGAAGCTTTCTTT
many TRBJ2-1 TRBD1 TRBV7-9 CASSSPFRQGSDLLFF TGTGCCAGCAGCTCGCCCTTTAGACAGGGGTCAGACTTGTTGTTCTTC
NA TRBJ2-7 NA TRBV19 CASSISVSSYEQYF TGTGCCAGTAGTATATCAGTGAGCTCCTACGAGCAGTACTTC
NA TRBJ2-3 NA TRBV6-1 CASSFRGPDTQYF TGTGCCAGCAGCTTCCGGGGCCCAGATACGCAGTATTTT
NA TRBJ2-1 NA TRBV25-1 CASSIPWAEQFF TGTGCCAGCAGTATTCCCTGGGCTGAGCAGTTCTTC
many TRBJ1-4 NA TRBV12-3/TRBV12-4 CASRQAGKLFF TGTGCCAGCAGACAAGCAGGAAAACTGTTTTTT
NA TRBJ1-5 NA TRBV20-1 CSASQGNSNQPQHF TGCAGTGCTAGTCAAGGGAATAGCAATCAGCCCCAGCATTTT
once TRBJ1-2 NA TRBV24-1 CATGETGGQRGYTF TGTGCCACCGGTGAGACGGGCGGGCAACGAGGCTACACCTTC
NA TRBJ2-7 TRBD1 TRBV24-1 CATSAASTGYEQYF TGTGCCACCAGCGCCGCTTCGACAGGGTACGAGCAGTACTTC
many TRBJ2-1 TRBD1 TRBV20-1 CSAKVVRTGRHEQFF TGCAGTGCTAAAGTCGTCCGGACAGGGAGACATGAGCAGTTCTTC
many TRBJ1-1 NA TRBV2 CASSFQVNTEAFF TGTGCCAGCAGTTTCCAGGTGAACACTGAAGCTTTCTTT
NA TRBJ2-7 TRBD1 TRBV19 CASSNPDRGSLHEQYF TGTGCCAGTAGTAACCCAGACAGGGGAAGTCTCCACGAGCAGTACTTC
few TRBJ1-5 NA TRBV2 CASSLTTGPGQPQHF TGTGCCAGCAGCTTGACGACAGGCCCTGGCCAGCCCCAGCATTTT
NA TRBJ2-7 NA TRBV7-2 CASSAVAPAEQYF TGTGCCAGCAGCGCCGTAGCCCCCGCCGAGCAGTACTTC
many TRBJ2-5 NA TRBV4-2 CASSGGLAMETQYF TGTGCCAGCAGCGGGGGATTAGCGATGGAGACCCAGTACTTC
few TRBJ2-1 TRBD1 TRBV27 CASSLGQGARNEQFF TGTGCCAGCAGTTTAGGACAGGGGGCGCGTAATGAGCAGTTCTTC
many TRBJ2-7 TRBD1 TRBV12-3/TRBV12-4 CASTIPGQGIKQYF TGTGCCAGCACCATTCCGGGACAGGGGATCAAGCAGTACTTC
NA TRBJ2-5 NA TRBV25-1 CASSALRGESYQETQYF TGTGCCAGCAGTGCCCTAAGGGGGGAATCGTACCAAGAGACCCAGTACTTC
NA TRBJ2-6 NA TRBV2 CASIQVAGANVLTF TGTGCCAGTATACAGGTAGCTGGGGCCAACGTCCTGACTTTC
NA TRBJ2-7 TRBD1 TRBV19 CASRVGQGAYEQYF TGTGCCAGTCGGGTGGGACAGGGAGCCTACGAGCAGTACTTC
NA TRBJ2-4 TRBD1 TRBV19 CASSSPRGQGIQYF TGTGCCAGTAGTAGCCCCAGGGGGCAAGGCATTCAGTACTTC
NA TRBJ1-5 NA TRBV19 CASSITGYNQPQHF TGTGCCAGTAGTATTACAGGTTACAATCAGCCCCAGCATTTT
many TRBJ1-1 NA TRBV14 CASSQGSAFF TGTGCCAGCAGCCAGGGGTCAGCTTTCTTT
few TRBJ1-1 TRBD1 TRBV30 CAMERGRVNTEAFF TGTGCCATGGAGAGGGGGCGGGTGAACACTGAAGCTTTCTTT
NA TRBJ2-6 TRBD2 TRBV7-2 CASSFSGVVGNVLTF TGTGCCAGCAGCTTTAGCGGGGTTGTGGGCAACGTCCTGACTTTC
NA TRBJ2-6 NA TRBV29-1 CSVEDWTSSGANVLTF TGCAGCGTTGAAGATTGGACGAGCTCTGGGGCCAACGTCCTGACTTTC
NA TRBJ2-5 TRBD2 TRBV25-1 CASSEIGTDGGGAETQYF TGTGCCAGCAGTGAAATCGGAACGGACGGGGGGGGGGCGGAGACCCAGTACTTC
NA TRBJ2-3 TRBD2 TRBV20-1 CSARRGGRARDTQYF TGCAGTGCCAGAAGGGGCGGGAGGGCCCGAGATACGCAGTATTTT
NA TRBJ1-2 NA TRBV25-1 CASSDLGMGGYTF TGTGCCAGCAGTGACTTGGGGATGGGTGGCTACACCTTC
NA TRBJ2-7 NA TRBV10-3 CAISASPVYQQYF TGTGCCATCAGTGCGTCCCCAGTCTACCAGCAGTACTTC
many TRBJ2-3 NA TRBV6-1 CASRLGRTGSSDTQYF TGTGCCAGCAGACTAGGGCGTACCGGTTCTTCAGATACGCAGTATTTT
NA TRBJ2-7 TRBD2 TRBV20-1 CSGVSGLAGELYEQYF TGCAGTGGCGTCTCAGGACTAGCGGGGGAACTCTACGAGCAGTACTTC
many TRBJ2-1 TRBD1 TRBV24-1 CATSEAAGGFYNEQFF TGTGCCACCAGTGAAGCGGCAGGGGGCTTCTACAATGAGCAGTTCTTC
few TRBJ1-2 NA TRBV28 CASSFRGALGYTF TGTGCCAGCAGTTTCAGAGGGGCGTTGGGCTACACCTTC
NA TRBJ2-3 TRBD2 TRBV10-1 CASGDSGGTDTQYF TGCGCCAGCGGTGATAGCGGGGGCACAGATACGCAGTATTTT